The following is a T cell receptor beta chain sequence with its context. This specimen comes from a study of blood T cell repertoires in COVID-19. The wider study: T cells, B-cell-depleted T cells, or PBMCs supplied cDNA or gDNA.

CDR3 length: 14 amino acids. Deletions cut 7 bases from V and 3 bases from J, with 15 bases between. Germline V CDR1 and CDR2: MDHEN, SYDVKM. The authors' processing: Reference gene primer amplification gave nucleated cell count estimates. The method was immunoSEQ multiplex PCR; TCRdb's version includes in-frame clones alone and lacks a portion of them. V and J calls and clone size follow that table, whereas D and trimming were derived from the DNA. The table includes roughly 380,000 clones, around 89% detected once. The sequence was obtained from a woman between 40 and 50 years old with COVID-19, enrolled during active disease. This chain uses TRBV28 with TRBJ1-1; possibly TRBD1 for D (5 bases). The sample comprised peripheral blood. The CDR3 loop is CASISSGGDTEAFF. CDR3 DNA: TGTGCCAGCATCTCCTCGGGAGGGGACACTGAAGCTTTCTTT. The full variable domain, with the rest looked up from reference TRBV28 and TRBJ1-1, is DVKVTQSSRYLVKRTGEKVFLECVQDMDHENMFWYRQDPGLGLRLIYFSYDVKMKEKGDIPEGYSVSREKKERFSLILESASTNQTSMYLCASISSGGDTEAFFGQGTRLTVV.